This T cell receptor beta chain was sequenced during a study of technical replicates of blood from a handful of donors. Clones were sequenced by immunoSEQ multiplex PCR, and TCRdb holds only the in-frame ones, with some missing. The sample includes tens of thousands of clones, roughly nine tenths of them seen just once. This clone was detected only a few times. Trimming removed 4 bases at V and 5 bases at J, with 9 bases between. This CDR3 has 14 amino acids. In germline, CDR1 is SNHLY, CDR2 FYNNEI. The TCR sequence derives from a human donor in good health. The source material was T cells isolated from PBMCs. The chain links TRBV2 to TRBJ1-6, with D tentatively TRBD1 (6 bases). The CDR3 DNA is TGTGCCAGCAGTGGGACAGTAAATAATTCACCCCTCCACTTT. This encodes CASSGTVNNSPLHF.